These T cell receptor beta chains were read from a single sample in a study of cytomegalovirus exposure and HLA in healthy donors. Using immunoSEQ multiplex PCR, the repertoire was profiled, and TCRdb retains in-frame clones only, with some absent. The sample gives 120,000 or so clones, around three quarters of which show up once; about 1.2% is in the top ten. Input material: PBMCs. The receptors come from a female donor in good health and CMV-seronegative. Each CDR3 is given with its conserved first and last residue. The D gene is left open where the match is weak.

CDR3aa | CDR3nt | j_gene | d_gene | v_gene
CASSETVGNSPLHF | TGTGCCAGCAGCGAGACAGTGGGCAATTCACCCCTCCACTTT | TRBJ1-6 | . | TRBV9
CASSQVLNYGYTF | TGCGCCAGCAGCCAAGTCCTTAACTATGGCTACACCTTC | TRBJ1-2 | . | TRBV4-1
CASAGTVTGNTIYF | TGTGCCAGCGCCGGGACAGTCACTGGAAACACCATATATTTT | TRBJ1-3 | TRBD1 | TRBV9
CASRRKIGDQPQHF | TGCGCCAGCAGGCGTAAAATAGGGGATCAGCCCCAGCATTTT | TRBJ1-5 | . | TRBV4-1
CASSFGTIFTNYVYTF | TGCGCCAGCAGCTTCGGGACAATTTTTACGAACTATGTCTACACCTTC | TRBJ1-2 | . | TRBV5-1
CASSHLMGAGTGELFF | TGTGCCAGCAGCCACCTCATGGGGGCGGGCACCGGGGAGCTGTTTTTT | TRBJ2-2 | . | TRBV5-4
CASSPGEWETQYF | TGTGCCAGCAGTCCAGGCGAATGGGAGACCCAGTACTTC | TRBJ2-5 | . | TRBV28
CASSPTGGNSPLHF | TGTGCCAGCAGCCCGACAGGGGGTAATTCACCCCTCCACTTT | TRBJ1-6 | TRBD1 | TRBV7-2
CASREADFGHIQYF | TGTGCCAGTAGAGAGGCGGACTTCGGACACATTCAGTACTTC | TRBJ2-4 | . | TRBV19
CASSATGTGANVLTF | TGTGCCAGCAGTGCGACGGGGACTGGGGCCAACGTCCTGACTTTC | TRBJ2-6 | . | TRBV7-2